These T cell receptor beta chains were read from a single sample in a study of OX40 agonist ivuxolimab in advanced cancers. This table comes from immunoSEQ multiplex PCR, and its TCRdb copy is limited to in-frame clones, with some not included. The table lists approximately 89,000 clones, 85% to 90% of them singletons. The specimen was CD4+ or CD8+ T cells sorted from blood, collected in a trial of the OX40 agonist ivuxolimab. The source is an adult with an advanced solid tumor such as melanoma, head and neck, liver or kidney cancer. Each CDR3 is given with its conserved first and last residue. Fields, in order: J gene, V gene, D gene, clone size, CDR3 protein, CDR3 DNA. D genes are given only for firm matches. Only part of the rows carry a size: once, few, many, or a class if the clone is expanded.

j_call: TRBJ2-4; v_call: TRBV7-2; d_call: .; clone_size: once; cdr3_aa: CASSLDSAGLAKNIQYF; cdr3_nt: TGTGCCAGCAGCTTAGACAGCGCGGGACTAGCCAAAAACATTCAGTACTTC
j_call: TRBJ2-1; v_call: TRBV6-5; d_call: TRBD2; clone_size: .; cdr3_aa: CASSIVGGRNEQFF; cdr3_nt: TGTGCCAGCAGTATAGTGGGAGGGCGGAATGAGCAGTTCTTC
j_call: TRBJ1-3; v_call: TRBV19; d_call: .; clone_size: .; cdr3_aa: CASSPRPGGTIYF; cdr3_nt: TGTGCCAGTAGTCCCAGGCCGGGGGGCACCATATATTTT
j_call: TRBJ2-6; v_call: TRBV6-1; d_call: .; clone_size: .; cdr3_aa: CASTGLAGANVLTF; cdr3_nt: TGTGCCAGCACGGGATTAGCTGGGGCCAACGTCCTGACTTTC
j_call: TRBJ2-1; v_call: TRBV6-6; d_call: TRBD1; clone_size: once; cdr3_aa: CASSQDRGRGEQFF; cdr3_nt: TGTGCCAGCAGCCAGGACAGGGGTAGAGGTGAGCAGTTCTTC
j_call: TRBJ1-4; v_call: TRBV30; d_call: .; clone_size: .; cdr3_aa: CAWNGDNNEKLFF; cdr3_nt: TGTGCCTGGAACGGGGACAATAATGAAAAACTGTTTTTT
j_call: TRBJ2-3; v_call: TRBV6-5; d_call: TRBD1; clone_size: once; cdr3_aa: CASSYRFAGGTDTQYF; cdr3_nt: TGTGCCAGCAGTTACAGGTTCGCAGGGGGCACGGATACGCAGTATTTT
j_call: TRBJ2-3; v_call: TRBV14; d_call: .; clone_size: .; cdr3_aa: CASSQDAPMSTQYF; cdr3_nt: TGTGCCAGCAGCCAAGACGCTCCAATGAGTACGCAGTATTTT
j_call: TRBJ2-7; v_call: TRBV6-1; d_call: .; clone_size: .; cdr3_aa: CASSRGPGDYEQYF; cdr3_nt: TGTGCCAGCAGTCGAGGTCCAGGGGACTACGAGCAGTACTTC
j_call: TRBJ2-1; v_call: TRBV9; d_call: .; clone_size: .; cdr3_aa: CASSVGWTEQFF; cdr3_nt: TGTGCCAGCAGCGTAGGTTGGACAGAGCAGTTCTTC
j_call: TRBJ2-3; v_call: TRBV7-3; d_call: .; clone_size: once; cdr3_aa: CASSPTRNTDTQYF; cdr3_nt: TGTGCCAGCAGCCCTACTAGAAACACAGATACGCAGTATTTT
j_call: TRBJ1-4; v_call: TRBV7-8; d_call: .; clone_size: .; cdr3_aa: CASSFGVREKLFF; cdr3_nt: TGTGCCAGCAGTTTCGGGGTTCGGGAAAAACTGTTTTTT
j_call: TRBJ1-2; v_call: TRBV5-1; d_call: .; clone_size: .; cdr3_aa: CASSLALGGGDGYTF; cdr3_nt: TGCGCCAGCAGCTTGGCCCTTGGGGGAGGTGATGGCTACACCTTC
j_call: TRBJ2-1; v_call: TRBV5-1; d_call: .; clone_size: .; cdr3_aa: CASSLSRNEQFF; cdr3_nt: TGCGCCAGCAGCTTGTCAAGGAATGAGCAGTTCTTC
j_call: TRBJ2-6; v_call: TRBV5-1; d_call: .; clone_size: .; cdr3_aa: CASSLEPGSGANVLTF; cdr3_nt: TGCGCCAGCAGCTTGGAGCCGGGCTCTGGGGCCAACGTCCTGACTTTC
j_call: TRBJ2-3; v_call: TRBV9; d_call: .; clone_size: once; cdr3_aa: CASSASTDTQYF; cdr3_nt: TGTGCCAGCAGCGCTTCCACAGATACGCAGTATTTT
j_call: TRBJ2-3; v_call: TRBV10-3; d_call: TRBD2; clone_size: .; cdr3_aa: CAISENGGLAASTDTQYF; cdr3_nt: TGTGCCATCAGTGAGAATGGGGGACTAGCGGCTAGCACAGATACGCAGTATTTT
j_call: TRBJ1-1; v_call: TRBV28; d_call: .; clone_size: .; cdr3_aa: CASKVIMNTEAFF; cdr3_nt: TGTGCCAGCAAGGTTATAATGAACACTGAAGCTTTCTTT
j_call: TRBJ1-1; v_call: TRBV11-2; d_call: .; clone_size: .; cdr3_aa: CASSPRQDASNTEAFF; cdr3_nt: TGTGCCAGCAGCCCGAGACAGGATGCATCGAACACTGAAGCTTTCTTT
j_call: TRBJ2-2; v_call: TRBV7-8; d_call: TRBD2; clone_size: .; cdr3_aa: CASSRGLAGVAGELFF; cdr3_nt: TGTGCCAGCAGCCGGGGACTAGCGGGAGTGGCCGGGGAGCTGTTTTTT
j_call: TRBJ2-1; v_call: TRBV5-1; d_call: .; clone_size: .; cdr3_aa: CASSLGTPHNEQFF; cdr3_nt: TGCGCCAGCAGCTTGGGGACACCTCACAATGAGCAGTTCTTC
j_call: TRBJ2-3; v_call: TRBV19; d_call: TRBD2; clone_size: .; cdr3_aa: CASSMRTSGDTQYF; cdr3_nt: TGTGCCAGTAGTATGAGAACTAGCGGAGATACGCAGTATTTT
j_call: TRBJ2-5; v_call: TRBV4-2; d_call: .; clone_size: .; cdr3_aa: CASSQVRETQYF; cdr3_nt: TGTGCCAGCAGCCAAGTGAGAGAGACCCAGTACTTC
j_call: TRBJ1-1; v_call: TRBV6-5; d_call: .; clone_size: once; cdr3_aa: CASSLDGGDMNTEAFF; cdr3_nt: TGTGCCAGCAGTTTGGATGGAGGGGACATGAACACTGAAGCTTTCTTT
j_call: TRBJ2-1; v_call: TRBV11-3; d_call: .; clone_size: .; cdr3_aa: CASSLENGRSKFF; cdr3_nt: TGTGCCAGCAGCTTAGAAAACGGGAGAAGTAAGTTCTTC